Shown below are 15 T cell receptor beta chains from a single sample sequenced in a study of T cells in Graves' hyperthyroidism and ophthalmopathy (dated by TCRdb to the late 2010s). Libraries came from multiplex PCR. For sequencing, an Illumina HiSeq 2000 was employed. The TCR beta CDR3 regions were amplified from RNA transcripts. The first round of RT-PCR for the TCR CDR3 was performed with the HTBI primer set and the Qiagen OneStep RT-PCR kit. TCRdb trimmed the raw reads at Q25, called clones with MiXCR and kept productive beta chains. When rows share a CDR3 protein, they turn into one entry using the most common DNA and genes. The sample data list about 180,000 distinct CDR3 sequences, and roughly 9.4% of these were observed just once. The ten largest clones take up approximately 20% of the sample. The sequencing input was blood. The receptors stem from a young woman with Graves' hyperthyroidism that later progressed to Graves' ophthalmopathy.

The rearrangement joins TRBV5-8 to TRBJ2-1, with 8 bases that match TRBD2. This CDR3 is 15 amino acids long. The junction had 3 bases not matched to a gene; V was cut back by 2 bases and J by 2 bases. Germline-derived CDR1 and CDR2 are SGHTS and YDEGEE. For the CDR3, the DNA is TGTGCCAGCAGCTTAAGCGGGGGAGCCTACAATGAGCAGTTCTTC. Its protein product is CASSLSGGAYNEQFF.

This clonotype was seen many times. The chain is built from TRBV19 and TRBJ1-1; TRBD1 might be the D (5 bases). Trimming cost V 9 bases and J 5 bases, with 28 bases left between them. The CDR3 consists of 17 residues. Germline loops: CDR1 LNHDA, CDR2 SQIVND (reference sequence). This CDR3 reads CASRRRPDGAKGTEAFF. The DNA for the CDR3 is TGTGCCAGCCGGAGGCGGCCGGATGGGGCAAAGGGGACTGAAGCTTTCTTT.

This clonotype was recorded at least ten times. This sequence joins TRBV3-1 and TRBJ1-1, with unresolved D. Trimming shortened V by 3 bases and J by 13 bases, and 15 bases separated the two germline ends. The germline V gene has CDR1 LGHDT and CDR2 YNNKEL (reference sequence). The CDR3 sequence is 12 residues long. The CDR3 loop is CASSQNAATVFF. The DNA for the CDR3 is TGTGCCAGCAGCCAGAACGCGGCTACGGTTTTCTTT.

This clonotype was counted many times. The rearrangement uses TRBV7-2 and TRBJ1-5, with D maybe TRBD1 (6 bases). The V and J ends lost 5 bases and 7 bases respectively, with 12 bases between them. CDR3 length: 13 amino acids. Germline CDR1 reads SGHTA; CDR2 reads FQGNSA. The CDR3 protein is CASSPQGSQPQHF. DNA for the CDR3: TGTGCCAGCAGCCCGCAGGGGTCCCAGCCCCAGCATTTT.

CDR3 in DNA: TGCAGTGCCAGCCGGGACAACCATTACAATGAGCAGTTCTTC. Its protein is CSASRDNHYNEQFF. The V and J genes are TRBV20-1 and TRBJ2-1, with D possibly TRBD1 on 6 matching bases. The V and J ends lost 6 bases and 4 bases respectively, with 16 bases between them. Germline V gene data show CDR1 as DFQATT and CDR2 as SNEGSKA (reference sequence). The CDR3 consists of 14 residues.

This clonotype was recorded at least ten times. This sequence joins TRBV28 and TRBJ2-1; 7 bases agree with TRBD1. Germline CDR1 MDHEN, CDR2 SYDVKM. The CDR3 length is 15 residues. After removal of 5 bases from V and 0 bases from J, the junction contained 4 bases not matched to a gene. DNA for the CDR3: TGTGCCAGCAGTCGACAGGGAAGCTCCTACAATGAGCAGTTCTTC. Its translation: CASSRQGSSYNEQFF.

The chain is built from TRBV6-2 or TRBV6-3 and TRBJ1-6; 7 nucleotides match TRBD1. V was clipped by 5 bases and J by 6 bases; unmatched bases: 10. The germline gives CDR1 MNHEY, CDR2 SVGEGT. There are 16 residues in the CDR3. The CDR3 spells CASSVSPGTVNSPLHF. CDR3 sequence (DNA): TGTGCCAGCAGTGTTAGTCCCGGGACAGTTAATTCACCCCTCCACTTT.

Concerning this clonotype: Being one base from a much bigger clone, this may be a read error. The rearrangement links TRBV20-1 to TRBJ1-5; 9 bases are shared with TRBD1. The CDR3 contains 13 residues. The junction had 3 bases not matched to a gene; V was cut back by 6 bases and J by 3 bases. Per germline, CDR1 DFQATT and CDR2 SNEGSKA (reference sequence). The CDR3 sequence: CSAGQGLNQPQHF. The DNA for the CDR3 is TGCAGTGCCGGACAGGGGCTCAATCAGCCCCAGCATTTT.

The sample holds many counts of this clonotype. V usage is TRBV24-1 and J usage is TRBJ1-2, with D hard to call. CDR1 and CDR2 (germline): KGHDR, SFDVKD. CDR3 size: 16 residues. The germline V and J ends were trimmed by 4 bases and 2 bases, with 16 bases remaining between them. CDR3 DNA: TGTGCCACCAGTGACCTTGACGAGGCGGGGAACTATGGCTACACCTTC. Residues: CATSDLDEAGNYGYTF.

In this sample, this clonotype turned up many times. V is TRBV7-8 and J is TRBJ2-5; 11 nucleotides match TRBD2. Losses at the gene ends were 3 bases for V and 5 bases for J; bases not matched to a gene: 8. The CDR3 sequence is 16 residues long. The germline gives CDR1 SGHVS, CDR2 FQNEAQ. The CDR3 coding sequence is TGTGCCAGCAGCTTTATAGCGGGAGGGCCGGGGGAGACCCAGTACTTC. This sequence encodes CASSFIAGGPGETQYF.

This clonotype was recorded many times. The gene calls are TRBV4-1 and TRBJ1-1, with D possibly matching TRBD1 (6 bases). Deletions cut 3 bases from V and 3 bases from J, with 8 bases between. Germline V gives CDR1 MGHRA, CDR2 YSYEKL. The CDR3 loop spans 13 amino acids. CDR3 sequence reads: CASSQGAYTEAFF. The CDR3 DNA reads as TGCGCCAGCAGCCAGGGGGCGTACACTGAAGCTTTCTTT.

This clonotype was recorded many times. The genes are TRBV20-1 and TRBJ2-3; 14 nucleotides align to TRBD2. The CDR3 spans 21 residues. Germline values: CDR1 DFQATT, CDR2 SNEGSKA (reference sequence). With 3 bases clipped from V and 3 bases from J, the junction kept 20 bases outside the gene matches. The CDR3 DNA reads as TGCAGTGCTAGCTCCGTGCGGGGGAAGACTAGCGGGGGGGCCTTGACAGATACGCAGTATTTT. It codes for CSASSVRGKTSGGALTDTQYF.

This clonotype was detected ten times or more. The rearrangement uses TRBV7-8 and TRBJ1-3; no clear D. Trimming took off 1 base at V and 7 bases at J, with 17 bases between the two ends. Germline V CDR1 and CDR2: SGHVS, FQNEAQ. The CDR3 loop spans 16 amino acids. The CDR3 coding sequence is TGTGCCAGCAGCTTAGTATGGGTCGGACCCGGGAACACCATATATTTT. Translation gives CASSLVWVGPGNTIYF.

There are many counts of this clonotype. V gene TRBV6-2 or TRBV6-3 combines with J gene TRBJ2-3; 11 bases fit TRBD2. CDR1 MNHEY and CDR2 SVGEGT come from the germline V gene. The CDR3 sequence is 18 residues long. V trimming: 6 bases; J trimming: 2 bases; junction bases outside the gene matches: 13. This CDR3 is CASSPITTSGGFTDTQYF. The CDR3 DNA sequence: TGTGCCAGCAGCCCCATTACAACTAGCGGGGGATTCACAGATACGCAGTATTTT.

This clonotype has a count of ten or more. The chain couples TRBV7-9 to TRBJ2-7; D perhaps matches TRBD1 (5 bases). Germline V gene sequence: CDR1 SEHNR, CDR2 FQNEAQ (reference sequence). This CDR3 has 12 amino acids. V was clipped by 5 bases and J by 9 bases, with 14 bases between them. In DNA, the CDR3 is TGTGCCAGCAGCCCTGGGGCGGTCTCGCAGTACTTC. Amino acid sequence: CASSPGAVSQYF. The variable domain in full, completed from reference TRBV7-9 and TRBJ2-7, reads DTGVSQNPRHKITKRGQNVTFRCDPISEHNRLYWYRQTLGQGPEFLTYFQNEAQLEKSRLLSDRFSAERPKGSFSTLEIQRTEQGDSAMYLCASSPGAVSQYFGPGTRLTVT.